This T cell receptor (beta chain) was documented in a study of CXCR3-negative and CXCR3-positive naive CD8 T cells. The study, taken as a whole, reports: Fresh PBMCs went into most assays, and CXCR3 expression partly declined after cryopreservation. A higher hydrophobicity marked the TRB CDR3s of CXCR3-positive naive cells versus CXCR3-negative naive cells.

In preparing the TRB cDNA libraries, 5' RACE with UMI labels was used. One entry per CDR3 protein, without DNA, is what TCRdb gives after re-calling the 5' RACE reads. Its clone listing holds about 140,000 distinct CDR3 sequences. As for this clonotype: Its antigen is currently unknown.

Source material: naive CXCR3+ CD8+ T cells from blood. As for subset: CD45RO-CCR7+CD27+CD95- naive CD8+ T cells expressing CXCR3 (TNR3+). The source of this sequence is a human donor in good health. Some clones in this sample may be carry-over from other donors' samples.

CDR3 amino acids: CASSLTGGDYGYTF. The chain joins TRBV12-3 or TRBV12-4 to TRBJ1-2; TCRdb's D call of TRBD1 is untestable without DNA. CDR3 length: 14 amino acids.